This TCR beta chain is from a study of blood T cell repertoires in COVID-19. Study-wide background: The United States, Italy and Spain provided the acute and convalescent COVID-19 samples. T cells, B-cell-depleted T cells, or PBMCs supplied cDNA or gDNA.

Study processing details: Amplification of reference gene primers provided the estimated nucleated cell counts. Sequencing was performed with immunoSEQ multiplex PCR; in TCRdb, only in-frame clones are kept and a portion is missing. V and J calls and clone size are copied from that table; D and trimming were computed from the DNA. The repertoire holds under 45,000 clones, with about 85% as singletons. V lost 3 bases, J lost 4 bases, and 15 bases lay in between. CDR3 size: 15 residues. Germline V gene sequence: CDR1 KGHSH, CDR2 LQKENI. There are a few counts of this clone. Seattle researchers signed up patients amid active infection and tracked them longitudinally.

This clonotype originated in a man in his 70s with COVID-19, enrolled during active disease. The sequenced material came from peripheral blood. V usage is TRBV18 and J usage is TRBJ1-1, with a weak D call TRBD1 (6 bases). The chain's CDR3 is CASSPRQGLVTEAFF. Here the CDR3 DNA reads TGTGCCAGCTCACCGAGGCAGGGGCTTGTCACTGAAGCTTTCTTT.